The 17 T cell receptor beta chains below all came from one sample that was sequenced in a study of CD8 T cells in Susac syndrome. Random hexamers were used to reverse transcribe an amount of about 0.45 to 1 ug RNA. TCRdb ran MiXCR on the immunoSEQ multiplex PCR reads and lists one entry per CDR3 protein. The sample contains about 57,000 distinct CDR3 sequences, 93% of which appear only once. Material: CD8+ T cells from PBMCs. The receptor set was obtained from a human donor with multiple sclerosis.

This chain joins TRBV4-3 and TRBJ2-7; weak D call: TRBD1 (5 bases). V was shortened by 4 bases and J by 5 bases, with 15 bases between the two germline ends. The CDR3 has 14 amino acids. The V gene's germline CDR1 is LGHNA and CDR2 YSLEER. In nucleotides, the CDR3 is TGCGCCAGCAGCCGGGTGGGCAGGGTGGACGAGCAGTACTTC. Residues: CASSRVGRVDEQYF.

The rearrangement uses TRBV4-3 and TRBJ2-1; D may match TRBD1 or TRBD2 (5 bases each). The V gene lost 3 bases and the J gene lost 9 bases, with 18 bases spanning the gap. The germline CDR1 and CDR2 sequences are LGHNA and YSLEER. The CDR3 is 15 amino acids. In nucleotides, the CDR3 is TGCGCCAGCAGCCAGGGACCTGAAAAAGGGAGTGAGCAGTTCTTC. Translated, it gives CASSQGPEKGSEQFF.

This clonotype was observed once. The chain combines TRBV9 with TRBJ2-1; TRBD2 matches at 7 bases. The trim removed 3 bases at V and 5 bases at J, leaving 5 bases unmatched. Germline V gives CDR1 SGDLS, CDR2 YYNGEE. The CDR3 totals 14 residues. CDR3 loop: CASSAREVHNEQFF. The CDR3 nucleotides are TGTGCCAGCAGCGCTCGGGAGGTACACAATGAGCAGTTCTTC.

The CDR3 protein is CASSHPDRGGEKLFF. DNA of the CDR3: TGCGCCAGCAGCCACCCGGACAGGGGCGGTGAAAAACTGTTTTTT. The rearrangement uses TRBV4-1 and TRBJ1-4, with TRBD1 matching over 9 bases. There are 15 residues in the CDR3. Germline V gene sequence: CDR1 MGHRA, CDR2 YSYEKL. The J segment lost 7 bases and the V segment lost 3 bases, leaving 6 bases of the junction unmatched.

The V gene is TRBV30, the J gene TRBJ1-2; D is unclear. The germline V gene has CDR1 GTSNPN and CDR2 SVGIG (reference sequence). The V end was cut by 0 bases, the J end by 4 bases, with 15 bases between. The CDR3 has 15 amino acids. The CDR3 region is CAWSVNHAGSYGYTF. The CDR3 region has the DNA TGTGCCTGGAGTGTCAACCACGCGGGGAGCTATGGCTACACCTTC.

The CDR3, as DNA: TGCGCCAGCAGCCAAGATCCCGGTTACCAAGAGACCCAGTACTTC. Its translation is CASSQDPGYQETQYF. V and J are TRBV4-1 and TRBJ2-5, with D hard to call. The CDR3 is 15 amino acids. Trimming pared 0 bases from V and 0 bases from J, leaving 8 bases between. CDR1 is MGHRA, CDR2 YSYEKL, per germline.

This clonotype was seen only a few times. This chain uses TRBV28 with TRBJ2-7; D is uncertain. CDR1 MDHEN and CDR2 SYDVKM come from the germline V gene. The CDR3 runs to 14 residues. Deletions cut 5 bases from V and 0 bases from J, with 11 bases between. CDR3 in DNA: TGTGCCAGCAGTCTGACGTCTAACTCCTACGAGCAGTACTTC. Its translation: CASSLTSNSYEQYF.

The V call is TRBV5-8, the J call TRBJ2-7; D is ambiguous. With 1 base removed from V and 0 bases from J, the gap between germline ends came to 11 bases. The CDR3 totals 15 residues. Per germline, CDR1 SGHTS and CDR2 YDEGEE. As DNA, the CDR3 is TGTGCCAGCAGCTTGCTGCCCATTCCCTCCTACGAGCAGTACTTC. This encodes CASSLLPIPSYEQYF.

The chain has TRBV4-2 and TRBJ2-4; tentatively, D is TRBD2 (5 bases). Germline-derived CDR1 and CDR2 are LGHNA and YNFKEQ. The CDR3 runs to 17 residues. Trimming pared 2 bases from V and 2 bases from J, leaving 16 bases between. The CDR3 nucleotides read TGTGCCAGCAGCCAACTCGGGGAAAGAGGGACCAAAAACATTCAGTACTTC. Translated: CASSQLGERGTKNIQYF.

This chain links TRBV11-2 with TRBJ2-7, with D unclear. Trimming cost V 4 bases and J 4 bases, with 5 bases left between them. The length of the CDR3 is 11 residues. The germline gives CDR1 SGHAT, CDR2 FQNNGV. CDR3 region: CASSSVYEQYF. The CDR3 nucleotides read TGTGCCAGCAGCTCCGTTTACGAGCAGTACTTC.

V and J are TRBV6-1 and TRBJ2-7; 8 nucleotides line up with TRBD2. V lost 6 bases, J lost 3 bases, and 16 bases stayed unmatched. The CDR3 runs to 17 residues. CDR1 and CDR2 (germline): MNHNS, SASEGT. Here the CDR3 DNA reads TGTGCCAGCAGCCCTTCAGTAGGCGAGCGGGAGAACTACGAGCAGTACTTC. Amino acid sequence: CASSPSVGERENYEQYF.

The chain uses TRBV9 and TRBJ2-7; TRBD1 might be the D (5 bases). The CDR3 contains 15 residues. Germline V gene data show CDR1 as SGDLS and CDR2 as YYNGEE. Trimming took off 0 bases at V and 3 bases at J, with 13 bases between the two ends. This CDR3 is CASSVDGHQFYEQYF. The DNA for the CDR3 is TGTGCCAGCAGCGTAGACGGACATCAGTTCTACGAGCAGTACTTC. Combining the CDR3 with reference TRBV9 and TRBJ2-7 gives the whole variable domain DSGVTQTPKHLITATGQRVTLRCSPRSGDLSVYWYQQSLDQGLQFLIQYYNGEERAKGNILERFSAQQFPDLHSELNLSSLELGDSALYFCASSVDGHQFYEQYFGPGTRLTVT.

This clonotype was detected once. V gene TRBV20-1 combines with J gene TRBJ2-5; 9 bases match TRBD2. Germline CDR1 reads DFQATT; CDR2 reads SNEGSKA (reference sequence). V lost 0 bases, J lost 4 bases, and 15 bases stayed unmatched. The CDR3 contains 18 residues. CDR3 nucleotides: TGCAGTGCTAGAGATCCGGCGGGGGGGCGATCAGTGCGAGAGACCCAGTACTTC. Translation: CSARDPAGGRSVRETQYF.

The rearrangement links TRBV30 to TRBJ2-7; D is undetermined. Germline V gene data show CDR1 as GTSNPN and CDR2 as SVGIG (reference sequence). CDR3 size: 14 residues. Trimming took 2 bases from V and 0 from J, leaving 11 bases between them. CDR3 nucleotides: TGTGCCTGGAGTAGGCAGACGATCTCCTACGAGCAGTACTTC. Encoded protein: CAWSRQTISYEQYF. Full variable domain (remainder filled in from reference TRBV30 and TRBJ2-7): SQTIHQWPATLVQPVGSPLSLECTVEGTSNPNLYWYRQAAGRGLQLLFYSVGIGQISSEVPQNLSASRPQDRQFILSSKKLLLSDSGFYLCAWSRQTISYEQYFGPGTRLTVT.

This chain connects TRBV29-1 to TRBJ1-1; D not certain. Deletions cut 4 bases from V and 5 bases from J, with 5 bases between. The CDR3 has 10 amino acids. Germline V lookup: CDR1 SQVTM, CDR2 ANQGSEA. For the CDR3, the DNA is TGCAGCGTTGTTATAACTGAAGCTTTCTTT. It specifies CSVVITEAFF.

The chain carries TRBV13 and TRBJ2-7; the match to TRBD1 covers 7 bases. The germline gives CDR1 PRHDT, CDR2 FYEKMQ (reference sequence). The J segment lost 12 bases and the V segment lost 1 base, leaving 15 bases of the junction unmatched. The CDR3 is made up of 15 amino acids. The CDR3 DNA reads as TGTGCCAGCAGCTTAGCCGGGACCCGACAGGGACCTCGGTACTTC. It translates to CASSLAGTRQGPRYF. Full variable domain (missing parts from reference TRBV13 and TRBJ2-7): AAGVIQSPRHLIKEKRETATLKCYPIPRHDTVYWYQQGPGQDPQFLISFYEKMQSDKGSIPDRFSAQQFSDYHSELNMSSLELGDSALYFCASSLAGTRQGPRYFGPGTRLTVT.

V is TRBV3-1 and J is TRBJ1-1; no clear D gene. V was clipped by 1 base and J by 6 bases, with 12 bases between them. The CDR3 contains 14 residues. Looked up from germline, CDR1 is LGHDT and CDR2 is YNNKEL (reference sequence). The CDR3 reads CASSQGGSRAEAFF. The CDR3 nucleotides are TGTGCCAGCAGCCAAGGAGGGAGTAGGGCTGAAGCTTTCTTT.